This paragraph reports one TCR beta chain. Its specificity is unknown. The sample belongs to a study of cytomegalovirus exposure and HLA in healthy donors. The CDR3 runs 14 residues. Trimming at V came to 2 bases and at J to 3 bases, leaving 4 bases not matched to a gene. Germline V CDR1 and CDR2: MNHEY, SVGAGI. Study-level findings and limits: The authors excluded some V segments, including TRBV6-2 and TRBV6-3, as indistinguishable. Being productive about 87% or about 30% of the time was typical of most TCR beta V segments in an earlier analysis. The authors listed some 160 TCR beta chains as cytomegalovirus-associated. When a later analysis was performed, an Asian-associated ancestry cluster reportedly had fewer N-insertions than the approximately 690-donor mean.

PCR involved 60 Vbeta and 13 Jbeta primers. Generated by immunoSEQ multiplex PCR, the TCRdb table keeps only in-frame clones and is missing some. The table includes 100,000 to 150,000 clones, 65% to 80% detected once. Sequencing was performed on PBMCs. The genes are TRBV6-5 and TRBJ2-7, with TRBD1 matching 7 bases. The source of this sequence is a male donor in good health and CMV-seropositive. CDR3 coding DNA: TGTGCCAGCAGTTACACCAGGGACAGCTACGAGCAGTACTTC. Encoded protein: CASSYTRDSYEQYF.